This T cell receptor (beta chain) was identified during a study of blood T cell repertoires in COVID-19. V gave up 4 bases and J gave up 9 bases, with 19 bases separating them. Germline loops: CDR1 LNHDA, CDR2 SQIVND (reference sequence). The CDR3 runs 15 residues. The method was immunoSEQ multiplex PCR; TCRdb's version includes in-frame clones alone and lacks a portion of them. Of 55,000 to 80,000 clones listed, 83% were seen once; the top ten hold 5.3%. What was sequenced was peripheral blood. The rearrangement uses TRBV19 and TRBJ2-1; a weak D match, TRBD1 (7 bases). This clonotype was sampled from a man aged 45 to 65 with active COVID-19. CDR3 coding DNA: TGTGCCAGTAGTAGGACAGGAGAGGGGGGCGGTGAGCAGTTCTTC. Its translation is CASSRTGEGGGEQFF.